This T cell receptor beta chain was sequenced during a study of CD8 T cells in Susac syndrome. RNA in amounts of about 0.5 to 1 ug was reverse transcribed with random hexamers. TCRdb called the immunoSEQ multiplex PCR reads again in MiXCR, with one record for every CDR3 protein. The repertoire holds 200,000 or so distinct CDR3 sequences, with approximately 96% as singletons. The TCR comes from a human donor with Susac syndrome. Source material: CD4+ T cells from PBMCs.

The CDR3, as DNA: TGTGCCAGCAGGAGACCGGGACAGGGGGGTTATGGCTACACCTTC. Translated: CASRRPGQGGYGYTF. The chain recombines TRBV11-2 with TRBJ1-2; 11 nucleotides line up with TRBD1. The CDR3 consists of 15 residues. Germline CDR1 and CDR2: SGHAT and FQNNGV. J gave up 5 bases and V 6 bases, and 8 bases lay outside the gene matches.